The rows below give T cell receptor beta chains drawn from one sample of a study of blood T cell repertoires in COVID-19. Sequencing used immunoSEQ multiplex PCR; TCRdb keeps in-frame clones, though not all of them. The data contain over 85,000 clones, roughly 90% of them singletons. Specimen: peripheral blood. These receptors came from a man between 60 and 70 years old with acute or convalescent COVID-19. The CDR3 runs from the conserved cysteine through the conserved F or W. Each record gives: CDR3 protein, J gene, V gene.

CDR3: CASQVGGRLYNEQFF
J: TRBJ2-1
V: TRBV6-5

CDR3: CASSESRKTEAFF
J: TRBJ1-1
V: TRBV10-2

CDR3: CASKISAPGPHQPQHF
J: TRBJ1-5
V: TRBV19

CDR3: CASSQTRTGGFF
J: TRBJ2-1
V: TRBV21-1

CDR3: CATSQGRQLSGNTIYF
J: TRBJ1-3
V: TRBV15

CDR3: CASSFGSGVNNEQFF
J: TRBJ2-1
V: TRBV7-9

CDR3: CASSLDGQGNSPLHF
J: TRBJ1-6
V: TRBV5-1

CDR3: CASSPQAGGPVKTQYF
J: TRBJ2-5
V: TRBV14

CDR3: CAWSRTSSLNEQFF
J: TRBJ2-1
V: TRBV30

CDR3: CASSLAKNTEAFF
J: TRBJ1-1
V: TRBV12-3/TRBV12-4

CDR3: CSIQRGQTEQYF
J: TRBJ2-7
V: TRBV29-1

CDR3: CASSEVQLRNTEAFF
J: TRBJ1-1
V: TRBV2

CDR3: CASSFRGNRYTEAFF
J: TRBJ1-1
V: TRBV5-4

CDR3: CASGRGGATGNTIYF
J: TRBJ1-3
V: TRBV2

CDR3: CASTGQGGGNTEAFF
J: TRBJ1-1
V: TRBV6-5

CDR3: CASSYTGLLNTEAFF
J: TRBJ1-1
V: TRBV5-8

CDR3: CASSLQPGSTEAFF
J: TRBJ1-1
V: TRBV7-7

CDR3: CASSAGLHEKLFF
J: TRBJ1-4
V: TRBV7-2

CDR3: CASRYLRDTNRGETQYF
J: TRBJ2-5
V: TRBV5-1

CDR3: CASRATGYNQPQHF
J: TRBJ1-5
V: TRBV10-2

CDR3: CASSPIGQGVGKNIQYF
J: TRBJ2-4
V: TRBV18

CDR3: CASSPAWGQQSNTEAFF
J: TRBJ1-1
V: TRBV6-2/TRBV6-3

CDR3: CASSQGLHYEQYF
J: TRBJ2-7
V: TRBV3-1/TRBV3-2

CDR3: CASSAQRGGLEQFF
J: TRBJ2-1
V: TRBV2

CDR3: CASSTKWMRVTLYRSNQPQHF
J: TRBJ1-5
V: TRBV21-1

CDR3: CASSSRTGRVAFF
J: TRBJ1-1
V: TRBV7-2

CDR3: CASSLGLGDLGSYEQYF
J: TRBJ2-7
V: TRBV5-1

CDR3: CASSHTSGSTDTQYF
J: TRBJ2-3
V: TRBV14

CDR3: CASSQEGPQHF
J: TRBJ1-5
V: TRBV3-1/TRBV3-2

CDR3: CASSQDRGEGSPLHF
J: TRBJ1-6
V: TRBV4-1

CDR3: CASRIKGRGYTF
J: TRBJ1-2
V: TRBV6-5

CDR3: CAWSLMGAQGYTF
J: TRBJ1-2
V: TRBV30

CDR3: CASSLAAGENIQYF
J: TRBJ2-4
V: TRBV5-1

CDR3: CASSWGGSTDTQYF
J: TRBJ2-3
V: TRBV5-5

CDR3: CASSPLRTGSAYGYTF
J: TRBJ1-2
V: TRBV6-2/TRBV6-3

CDR3: CASSPFVGDPGELFF
J: TRBJ2-2
V: TRBV3-1/TRBV3-2

CDR3: CASSHSREGDTQYF
J: TRBJ2-3
V: TRBV3-1/TRBV3-2

CDR3: CASSDEQGRTQYF
J: TRBJ2-3
V: TRBV6-4

CDR3: CASSHDLGQGATEKLFF
J: TRBJ1-4
V: TRBV14

CDR3: CASSLVPPGQPSYEQYF
J: TRBJ2-7
V: TRBV5-1

CDR3: CASSLLTGGSYEQYF
J: TRBJ2-7
V: TRBV7-2

CDR3: CASSLDGTAYTF
J: TRBJ1-2
V: TRBV12-3/TRBV12-4

CDR3: CASSSSGGAPYGYTF
J: TRBJ1-2
V: TRBV7-8

CDR3: CASRTKGQSNQPQHF
J: TRBJ1-5
V: TRBV19

CDR3: CASSFLQVYGYTF
J: TRBJ1-2
V: TRBV12-3/TRBV12-4

CDR3: CASSKASHGQGIEETQYF
J: TRBJ2-5
V: TRBV21-1

CDR3: CASSSSDTQYF
J: TRBJ2-3
V: TRBV6-2/TRBV6-3

CDR3: CASSSTVNQPQHF
J: TRBJ1-5
V: TRBV6-5

CDR3: CASSLQAPANYGYTF
J: TRBJ1-2
V: TRBV5-1

CDR3: CASSAGTFGYTF
J: TRBJ1-2
V: TRBV25-1

CDR3: CASSLDRVDEQFF
J: TRBJ2-1
V: TRBV11-2

CDR3: CASSVGQGSNYGYTF
J: TRBJ1-2
V: TRBV9